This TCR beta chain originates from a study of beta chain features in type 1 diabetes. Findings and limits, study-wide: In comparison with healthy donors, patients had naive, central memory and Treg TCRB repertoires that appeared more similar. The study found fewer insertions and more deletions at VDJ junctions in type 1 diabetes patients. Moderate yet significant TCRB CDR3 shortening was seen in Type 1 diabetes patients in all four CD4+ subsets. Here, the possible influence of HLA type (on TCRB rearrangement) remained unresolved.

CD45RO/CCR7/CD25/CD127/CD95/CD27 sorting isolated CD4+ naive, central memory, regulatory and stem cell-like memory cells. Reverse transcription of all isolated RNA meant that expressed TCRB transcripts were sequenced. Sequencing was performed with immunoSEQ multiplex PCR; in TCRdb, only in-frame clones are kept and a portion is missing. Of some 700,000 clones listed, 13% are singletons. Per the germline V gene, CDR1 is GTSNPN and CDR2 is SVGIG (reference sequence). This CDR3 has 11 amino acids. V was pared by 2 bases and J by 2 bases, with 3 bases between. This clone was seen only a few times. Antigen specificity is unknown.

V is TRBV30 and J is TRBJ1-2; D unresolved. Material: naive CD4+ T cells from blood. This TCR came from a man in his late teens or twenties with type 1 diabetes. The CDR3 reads CAWSTNYGYTF. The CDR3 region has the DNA TGTGCCTGGAGTACAAACTATGGCTACACCTTC.